A single sample is the source of the 3 T cell receptor beta chains below, sequenced in a study of blood T cell repertoires in COVID-19. Sequenced by immunoSEQ multiplex PCR; TCRdb stores in-frame clones only, minus some. Of some 70,000 clones in the sample, over 75% were seen once. The sample consisted of peripheral blood. The source is a man aged 40-49 years with COVID-19, enrolled during active disease.

Note on this clone: Distinct nucleotide sequences in the sample also encode this CDR3. This chain uses TRBV19 with TRBJ1-3; D is unclear. CDR1 and CDR2 (germline): LNHDA, SQIVND (reference sequence). Deletions cut 3 bases from V and 3 bases from J, with 9 bases between. This CDR3 comprises 14 residues. The CDR3 coding sequence is TGTGCCAGTAGTATTGGAGGGAGTGGAAACACCATATATTTT. This gives the protein CASSIGGSGNTIYF.

In this sample, this clone turned up once. The rearrangement links TRBV5-4 to TRBJ2-1; 9 bases fit TRBD2. Germline-derived CDR1 and CDR2 are SGHNT and YYREEE (reference sequence). There are 16 residues in the CDR3. Trimming at V came to 2 bases and at J to 7 bases, leaving 10 bases not matched to a gene. This chain's CDR3 is CASSLSRGGGANEQFF. The DNA of the CDR3 is TGTGCCAGCAGCTTAAGCCGTGGCGGGGGGGCAAATGAGCAGTTCTTC.

The chain joins TRBV4-1 to TRBJ2-7; 7 bases align to TRBD2. Germline CDR1 MGHRA, CDR2 YSYEKL. The CDR3 covers 13 residues. J lost 4 bases, V lost 8 bases, and 8 bases had no gene match. The chain's CDR3 is CASGGEGRYEQYF. The CDR3 region has the DNA TGCGCCAGCGGGGGGGAAGGGAGATACGAGCAGTACTTC.